The clone carrying this TCR beta chain was observed at least ten times. Its antigen is unknown. PBMCs, at least 6 million per sample, were isolated. The data originate from a study of blood T cells in healthy people across ages. Findings and caveats of the study: It was found that TCR beta diversity correlated strongly with the percentage of naive T cells.

A second PCR, run for about 6 to 12 cycles, used a sample-barcoded 5' primer plus a J-beta primer mix. TCRdb called the 5' RACE reads again in MiXCR, with one record for every CDR3 protein. Of roughly 860,000 distinct CDR3 sequences in the sample, 55% to 65% were seen once. This TCR was recovered from a man aged 30 to 39 in good health. Sequenced material: blood.

Written as DNA, the CDR3 is TGTGCCAGCAGCCGAGGGACGGGTCCCTACGAGCAGTACTTC. Translation: CASSRGTGPYEQYF. The chain couples TRBV6-2 or TRBV6-3 to TRBJ2-7; either TRBD1 or TRBD2 may supply D (5 bases each). The CDR3 has 14 residues. Trimming shortened V by 6 bases and J by 2 bases, and 14 bases separated the two germline ends. Germline V gene data show CDR1 as MNHEY and CDR2 as SVGEGT.